The 20 T cell receptor beta chains below come from one sample, sequenced in a study of cytomegalovirus exposure and HLA in healthy donors. It was with 60 Vbeta and 13 Jbeta primers that the PCR ran. Assay used: immunoSEQ multiplex PCR; TCRdb lists only in-frame clones, some missing. The data show approximately 120,000 clones, with about 86% seen just once and roughly 2.2% held by the top ten. The source material was PBMCs. The receptor set was obtained from a woman under 40 in good health and CMV-seronegative.

The CDR3 nucleotides read TGCAGCGTTGTTCCGACAGGGAGATGGAACATTCAGTACTTC. It yields the protein CSVVPTGRWNIQYF. J is TRBJ2-4 and V is TRBV29-1, with TRBD1 identical over 7 bases. Unmatched junction bases numbered 10, after V lost 4 bases and J lost 7 bases. The length of the CDR3 is 14 residues. Germline values: CDR1 SQVTM, CDR2 ANQGSEA.

The chain carries TRBV28 and TRBJ1-3; D gene unclear. The CDR3 loop spans 17 amino acids. Deletions cut 1 base from V and 0 bases from J, with 13 bases between. Germline V lookup: CDR1 MDHEN, CDR2 SYDVKM. This chain's CDR3 is CASSLYESALSGNTIYF. In nucleotides, the CDR3 is TGTGCCAGCAGTTTATATGAATCAGCGCTCTCTGGAAACACCATATATTTT.

The chain links TRBV7-9 to TRBJ1-2; 7 positions agree with TRBD1. V shed 3 bases and J 9 bases; nucleotides not matched to a gene: 10. CDR3 size: 14 residues. The V gene's germline CDR1 is SEHNR and CDR2 FQNEAQ (reference sequence). CDR3 protein: CASSLGTVSSSYTF. Here the CDR3 DNA reads TGTGCCAGCAGCTTGGGGACAGTATCCTCTAGCTACACCTTC.

The gene calls are TRBV7-2 and TRBJ2-5, with D hard to call. The J call is doubtful: the DNA matches TRBJ2-7 better. The CDR3 spans 15 residues. Germline loops: CDR1 SGHTA, CDR2 FQGNSA. Here the CDR3 reads CASSLVSRNTYEQYF. For the CDR3, the DNA is TGTGCCAGCAGCTTAGTTTCCAGGAATACCTACGAGCAGTACTTC.

The chain has TRBV5-1 and TRBJ2-2; D is unclear. Per the germline V gene, CDR1 is SGHRS and CDR2 is YFSETQ. V was cut by 2 bases and J by 5 bases, with 4 bases left in between. The CDR3 has 12 residues. The CDR3 DNA reads as TGCGCCAGCAGCTTTAGTACCGGGGAGCTGTTTTTT. Encoded protein: CASSFSTGELFF.

V gene TRBV19 combines with J gene TRBJ2-2; TRBD2 aligns across 14 bases. Germline assignment: CDR1 LNHDA and CDR2 SQIVND (reference sequence). The trim removed 3 bases at V and 5 bases at J, leaving 2 bases unmatched. The CDR3 totals 16 residues. CDR3 sequence: CASSIRLAGGTGELFF. CDR3 nucleotides: TGTGCCAGTAGTATCAGACTAGCGGGAGGGACCGGGGAGCTGTTTTTT.

The V gene is TRBV9, the J gene TRBJ2-3, with D maybe TRBD2 (5 bases). The ends were cut back, 0 bases at V and 11 bases at J, with 13 bases in the middle. CDR1 SGDLS and CDR2 YYNGEE come from the germline V gene. This CDR3 spans 13 amino acids. CDR3 bases: TGTGCCAGCAGCGTAGAATCCGGGAAGGGGCAGTATTTT. Its protein is CASSVESGKGQYF.

The chain uses TRBV7-9 and TRBJ2-5, with D perhaps matching TRBD1 (5 bases). Judging by the DNA end, TRBJ2-7 fits better; the J call may be wrong. The CDR3 totals 12 residues. Per the germline V gene, CDR1 is SEHNR and CDR2 is FQNEAQ (reference sequence). The CDR3 here is CASSTGHNEQYF. The CDR3 DNA is TGTGCCAGCAGCACCGGACATAACGAGCAGTACTTC.

V and J are TRBV18 and TRBJ2-4, with 11 bases fitting TRBD1. Looked up from germline, CDR1 is KGHSH and CDR2 is LQKENI. This CDR3 contains 18 residues. The V gene end was trimmed by 3 bases and the J gene end by 0 bases; junction bases not matched to a gene: 7. As DNA, the CDR3 is TGTGCCAGCTCACCTCTTGTAGGGACAGGGGGAGCCAAAAACATTCAGTACTTC. Its translation: CASSPLVGTGGAKNIQYF. Filled out from reference TRBV18 and TRBJ2-4, the complete variable domain reads NAGVMQNPRHLVRRRGQEARLRCSPMKGHSHVYWYRQLPEEGLKFMVYLQKENIIDESGMPKERFSAEFPKEGPSILRIQQVVRGDSAAYFCASSPLVGTGGAKNIQYFGAGTRLSVL.

This clone is a singleton in its sample. The chain links TRBV6-5 to TRBJ2-3; 11 bases are shared with TRBD2. This CDR3 has 15 residues. With 6 bases clipped from V and 4 bases from J, the junction kept 6 bases outside the gene matches. Germline-derived CDR1 and CDR2 are MNHEY and SVGAGI. CDR3 nucleotide sequence: TGTGCCAGCAGCCCCACTAGCGGGAGTGCAGATACGCAGTATTTT. Its translation is CASSPTSGSADTQYF.

This clone was seen a single time. V is TRBV5-1 and J is TRBJ2-7; 8 bases agree with TRBD2. Trimming removed 1 base from V and 5 bases from J; junction bases left unmatched: 8. This CDR3 has 15 amino acids. Germline-derived CDR1 and CDR2 are SGHRS and YFSETQ. The DNA of the CDR3 is TGCGCCAGCAGCTTGACCGGGACTAGTATCCACGAGCAGTACTTC. Protein: CASSLTGTSIHEQYF.

This chain joins TRBV14 and TRBJ2-7; 12 bases fit TRBD2. The CDR3 is made up of 20 amino acids. Trimming at V came to 6 bases and at J to 2 bases, leaving 20 bases not matched to a gene. The V gene's germline CDR1 is SGHDN and CDR2 FVKESK. CDR3 bases: TGTGCCAGCAGTCGAGGCATCTTGACTAGCGGGAGAGGGGCCCCCTACGAGCAGTACTTC. Amino acids: CASSRGILTSGRGAPYEQYF.

CDR3 DNA sequence: TGTGCCATCAGTGAGTCGTTTTCAGGGGAGTCAGAGACCCAGTACTTC. It encodes CAISESFSGESETQYF. This chain connects TRBV10-3 to TRBJ2-5; the D gene is possibly TRBD1 (6 bases). Trimming cost V 0 bases and J 4 bases, with 15 bases left between them. Germline loops: CDR1 ENHRY, CDR2 SYGVKD. CDR3 length equals 16 residues.

This chain links TRBV28 with TRBJ2-1, with 8 positions matching TRBD2. CDR1 and CDR2 from the germline V gene are MDHEN and SYDVKM. The junction had 8 bases not matched to a gene; V was cut back by 3 bases and J by 7 bases. The length of the CDR3 is 15 residues. CDR3 DNA: TGTGCCAGCAGTTTTGCTAGACTAGCGAGAAATGAGCAGTTCTTC. Its translation: CASSFARLARNEQFF.

This sequence joins TRBV7-9 and TRBJ2-7; weak D call: TRBD2 (7 bases). Trimming stripped 5 bases from V and 4 bases from J, with 27 bases between. From germline, CDR1 is SEHNR and CDR2 FQNEAQ (reference sequence). The length of the CDR3 is 18 residues. CDR3 loop: CASSTLKGGGQITYEQYF. The CDR3 DNA sequence: TGTGCCAGCAGCACCCTCAAGGGGGGGGGACAAATAACTTACGAGCAGTACTTC. The variable domain in full, completed from reference TRBV7-9 and TRBJ2-7, reads DTGVSQNPRHKITKRGQNVTFRCDPISEHNRLYWYRQTLGQGPEFLTYFQNEAQLEKSRLLSDRFSAERPKGSFSTLEIQRTEQGDSAMYLCASSTLKGGGQITYEQYFGPGTRLTVT.

The chain links TRBV30 to TRBJ1-5; D uncertain. Germline V lookup: CDR1 GTSNPN, CDR2 SVGIG (reference sequence). V was trimmed by 3 bases and J by 3 bases, leaving 12 bases between them. The CDR3 length is 14 residues. CDR3 region: CAWSGAGDNQPQHF. CDR3 nucleotides: TGTGCCTGGAGCGGTGCAGGTGACAATCAGCCCCAGCATTTT.

This clone was observed once. The chain links TRBV5-4 to TRBJ1-2; a weak D match, TRBD1 (6 bases). The V gene lost 1 base and the J gene lost 5 bases, with 21 bases spanning the gap. CDR1 SGHNT and CDR2 YYREEE come from the germline V gene (reference sequence). The CDR3 runs 17 residues. The CDR3: CASSLRPTGWGPYGYTF. CDR3 DNA sequence: TGTGCCAGCAGCTTGCGCCCTACAGGGTGGGGACCATATGGCTACACCTTC.

CDR3 sequence (DNA): TGTGCCACCGCTAACTATGGCTACACCTTC. Residues: CATANYGYTF. V is TRBV28 and J is TRBJ1-2; unclear D gene. In germline, CDR1 is MDHEN, CDR2 SYDVKM. CDR3 size: 10 residues. V lost 10 bases, J lost 0 bases, and 3 bases lay in between.

Written as DNA, the CDR3 is TGTGCCAGCAGCTTGATGACAGGCTATGGCTACACCTTC. This codes for CASSLMTGYGYTF. J is TRBJ1-2 and V is TRBV7-2, with D perhaps TRBD1 (6 bases). The V and J ends lost 3 bases and 4 bases respectively, with 9 bases between them. CDR1 is SGHTA and CDR2 is FQGNSA in the germline V gene. This CDR3 region has 13 residues.

This clone was recorded once. Here the CDR3 DNA reads TGCAGCGACACCAGGGGGGTCTATGGCTACACCTTC. This translates into CSDTRGVYGYTF. The rearrangement joins TRBV29-1 to TRBJ1-2; 7 bases line up with TRBD1. CDR3 length: 12 residues. CDR1 and CDR2 from the germline V gene are SQVTM and ANQGSEA. Trimming took 7 bases from V and 4 from J; bases not matched to a gene: 6.